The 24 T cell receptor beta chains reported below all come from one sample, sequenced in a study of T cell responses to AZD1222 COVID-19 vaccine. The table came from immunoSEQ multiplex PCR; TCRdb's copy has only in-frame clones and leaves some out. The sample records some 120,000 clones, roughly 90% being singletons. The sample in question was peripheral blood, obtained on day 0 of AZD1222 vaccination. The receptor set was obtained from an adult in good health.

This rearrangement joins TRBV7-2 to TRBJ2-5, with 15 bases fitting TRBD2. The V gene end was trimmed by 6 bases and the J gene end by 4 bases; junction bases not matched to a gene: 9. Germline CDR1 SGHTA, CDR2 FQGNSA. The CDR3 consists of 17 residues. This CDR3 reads CASRKPGLAGGIETQYF. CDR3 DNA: TGTGCCAGCAGAAAACCGGGACTAGCGGGAGGAATAGAGACCCAGTACTTC.

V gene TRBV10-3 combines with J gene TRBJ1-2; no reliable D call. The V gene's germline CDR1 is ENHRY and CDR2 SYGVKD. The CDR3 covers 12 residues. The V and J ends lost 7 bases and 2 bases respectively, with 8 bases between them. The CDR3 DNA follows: TGTGCCATCATGAACCCCAACTATGGCTACACCTTC. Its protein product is CAIMNPNYGYTF.

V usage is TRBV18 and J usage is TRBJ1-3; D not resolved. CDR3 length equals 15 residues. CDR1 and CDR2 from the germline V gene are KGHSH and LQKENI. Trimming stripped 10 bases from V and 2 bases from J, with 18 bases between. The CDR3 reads CATGPDSIPGNTIYF. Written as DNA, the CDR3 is TGTGCCACAGGTCCGGATTCGATACCTGGAAACACCATATATTTT.

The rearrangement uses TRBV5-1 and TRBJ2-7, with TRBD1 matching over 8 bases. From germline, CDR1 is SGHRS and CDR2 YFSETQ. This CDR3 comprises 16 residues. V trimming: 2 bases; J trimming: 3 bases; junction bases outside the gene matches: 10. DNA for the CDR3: TGCGCCAGCAGCTTTGGACGGGACAGGAGGGACTACGAGCAGTACTTC. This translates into CASSFGRDRRDYEQYF.

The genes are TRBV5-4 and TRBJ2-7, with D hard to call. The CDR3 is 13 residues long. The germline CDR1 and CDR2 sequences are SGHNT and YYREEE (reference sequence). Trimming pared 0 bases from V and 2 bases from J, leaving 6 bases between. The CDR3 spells CASSLGSTYEQYF. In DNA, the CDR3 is TGTGCCAGCAGCTTGGGGTCGACCTACGAGCAGTACTTC.

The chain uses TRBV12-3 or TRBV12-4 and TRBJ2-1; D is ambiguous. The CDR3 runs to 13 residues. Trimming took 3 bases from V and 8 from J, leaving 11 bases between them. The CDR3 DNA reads TGTGCCAGCAGTTTTTTGGCGGTAGATGAGCAGTTCTTC. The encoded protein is CASSFLAVDEQFF.

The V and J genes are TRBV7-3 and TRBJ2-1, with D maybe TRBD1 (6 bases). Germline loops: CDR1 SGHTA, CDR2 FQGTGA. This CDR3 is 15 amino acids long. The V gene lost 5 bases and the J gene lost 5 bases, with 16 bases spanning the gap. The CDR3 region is CASSGDGQLHNEQFF. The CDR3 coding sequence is TGTGCCAGCAGCGGGGACGGACAGTTACACAATGAGCAGTTCTTC.

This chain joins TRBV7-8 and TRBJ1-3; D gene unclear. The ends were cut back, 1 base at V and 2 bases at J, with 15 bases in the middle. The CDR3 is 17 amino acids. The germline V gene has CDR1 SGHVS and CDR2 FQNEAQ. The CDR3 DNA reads TGTGCCAGCAGCTTAGTAGCCATCTGGAACGCTGGAAACACCATATATTTT. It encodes CASSLVAIWNAGNTIYF.

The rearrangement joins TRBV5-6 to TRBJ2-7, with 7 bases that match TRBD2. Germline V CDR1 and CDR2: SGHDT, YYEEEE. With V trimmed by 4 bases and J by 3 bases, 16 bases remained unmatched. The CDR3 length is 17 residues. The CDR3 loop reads CASSPRVGGIKVYEQYF. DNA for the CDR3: TGTGCCAGCAGCCCCCGGGTCGGGGGGATTAAAGTCTACGAGCAGTACTTC.

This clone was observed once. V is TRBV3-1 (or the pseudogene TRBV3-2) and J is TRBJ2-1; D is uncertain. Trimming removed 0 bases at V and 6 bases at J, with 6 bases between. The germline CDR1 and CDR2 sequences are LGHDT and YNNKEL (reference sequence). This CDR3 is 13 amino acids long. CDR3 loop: CASSQDSFNEQFF. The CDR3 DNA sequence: TGTGCCAGCAGCCAAGATAGCTTCAATGAGCAGTTCTTC.

CDR3 sequence: CASLLFSGNTIYF. As DNA, the CDR3 is TGTGCCAGCCTACTGTTCTCTGGAAACACCATATATTTT. The rearrangement joins TRBV2 to TRBJ1-3, with D unresolved. Germline V gene data show CDR1 as SNHLY and CDR2 as FYNNEI. The ends were cut back, 8 bases at V and 0 bases at J, with 8 bases in the middle. The CDR3 loop spans 13 amino acids.

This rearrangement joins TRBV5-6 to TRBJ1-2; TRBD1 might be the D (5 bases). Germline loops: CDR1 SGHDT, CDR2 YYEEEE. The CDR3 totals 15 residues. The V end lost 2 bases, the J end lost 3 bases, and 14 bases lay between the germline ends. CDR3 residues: CASSLQVLRDYGYTF. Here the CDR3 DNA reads TGTGCCAGCAGCTTACAGGTCTTAAGGGACTATGGCTACACCTTC.

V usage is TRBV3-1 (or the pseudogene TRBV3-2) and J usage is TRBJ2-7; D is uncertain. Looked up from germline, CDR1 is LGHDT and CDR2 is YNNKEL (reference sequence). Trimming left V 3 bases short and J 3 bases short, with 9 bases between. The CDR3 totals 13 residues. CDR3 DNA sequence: TGTGCCAGCAGCCAGGCACCTCTCTACGAGCAGTACTTC. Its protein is CASSQAPLYEQYF.

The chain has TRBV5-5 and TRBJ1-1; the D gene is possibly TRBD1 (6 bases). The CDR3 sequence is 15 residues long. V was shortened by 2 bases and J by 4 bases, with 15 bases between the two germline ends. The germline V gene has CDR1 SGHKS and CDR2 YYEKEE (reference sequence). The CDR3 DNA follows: TGTGCCAGCAGCTTACCGGGACTAGGGGGCACTGAAGCTTTCTTT. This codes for CASSLPGLGGTEAFF. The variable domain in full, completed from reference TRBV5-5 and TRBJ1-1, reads DAGVTQSPTHLIKTRGQQVTLRCSPISGHKSVSWYQQVLGQGPQFIFQYYEKEERGRGNFPDRFSARQFPNYSSELNVNALLLGDSALYLCASSLPGLGGTEAFFGQGTRLTVV.

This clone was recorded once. In DNA, the CDR3 is TGTGCCAGCAGTGTATTCAGTTCCTATAATTCACCCCTCCACTTT. Encoded protein: CASSVFSSYNSPLHF. The V call is TRBV25-1, the J call TRBJ1-6; D not resolved. The ends were cut back, 4 bases at V and 1 base at J, with 8 bases in the middle. The CDR3 loop spans 15 amino acids. The germline V gene has CDR1 MGHDK and CDR2 SYGVNS.

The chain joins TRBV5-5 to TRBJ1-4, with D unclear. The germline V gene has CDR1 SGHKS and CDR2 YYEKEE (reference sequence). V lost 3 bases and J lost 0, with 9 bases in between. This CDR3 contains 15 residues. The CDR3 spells CASSSDTTTNEKLFF. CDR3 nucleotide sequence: TGTGCCAGCAGCTCCGACACTACAACTAATGAAAAACTGTTTTTT.

CDR3 DNA: TGTGCCAGTAGTGTCGGGTCCCACAGGAATGAGCAGTTCTTC. This codes for CASSVGSHRNEQFF. V is TRBV19 and J is TRBJ2-1, with D possibly being TRBD1 (5 bases). The CDR3 is made up of 14 amino acids. In germline, CDR1 is LNHDA, CDR2 SQIVND (reference sequence). V shed 5 bases and J shed 7 bases, with 15 bases lying between them.

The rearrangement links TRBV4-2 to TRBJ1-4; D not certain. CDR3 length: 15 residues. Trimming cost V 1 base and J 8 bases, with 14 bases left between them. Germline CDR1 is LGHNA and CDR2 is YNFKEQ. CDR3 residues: CASSQGGGNGEKLFF. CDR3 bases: TGTGCCAGCAGCCAAGGGGGAGGCAATGGGGAAAAACTGTTTTTT.

CDR3 DNA sequence: TGTGCCAGCAGCTTACAGGGGTCAGACTATGGCTACACCTTC. Amino acids: CASSLQGSDYGYTF. The V and J genes are TRBV5-8 and TRBJ1-2, with 7 bases lining up with TRBD1. The CDR3 sequence is 14 residues long. J lost 3 bases, V lost 2 bases, and 4 bases had no gene match. CDR1 is SGHTS, CDR2 YDEGEE, per germline.

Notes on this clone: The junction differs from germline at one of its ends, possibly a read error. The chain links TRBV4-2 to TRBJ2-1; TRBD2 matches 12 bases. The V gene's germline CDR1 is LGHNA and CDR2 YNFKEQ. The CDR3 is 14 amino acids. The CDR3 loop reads CASSHPGLAGNWIF. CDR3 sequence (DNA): TGTGCCAGCAGCCACCCCGGACTAGCGGGAAATTGGATCTTC.

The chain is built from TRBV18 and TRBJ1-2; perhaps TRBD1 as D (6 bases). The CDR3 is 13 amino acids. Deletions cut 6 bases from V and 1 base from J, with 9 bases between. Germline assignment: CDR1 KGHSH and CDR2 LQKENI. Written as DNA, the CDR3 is TGTGCCAGCTCTCACAGGGATAACTATGGCTACACCTTC. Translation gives CASSHRDNYGYTF.

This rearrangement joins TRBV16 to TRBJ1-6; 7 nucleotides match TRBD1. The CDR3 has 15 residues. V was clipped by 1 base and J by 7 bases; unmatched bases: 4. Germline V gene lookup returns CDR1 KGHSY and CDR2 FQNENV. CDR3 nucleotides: TGTGCCAGCAGCCAATTGTGGGACAGCAATTCACCCCTCCACTTT. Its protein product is CASSQLWDSNSPLHF.

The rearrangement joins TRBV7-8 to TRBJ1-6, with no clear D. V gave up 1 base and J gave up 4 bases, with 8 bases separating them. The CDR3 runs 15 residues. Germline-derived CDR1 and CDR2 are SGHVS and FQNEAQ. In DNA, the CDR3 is TGTGCCAGCAGCTTAGTCCGCCGATATAATTCACCCCTCCACTTT. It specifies CASSLVRRYNSPLHF.

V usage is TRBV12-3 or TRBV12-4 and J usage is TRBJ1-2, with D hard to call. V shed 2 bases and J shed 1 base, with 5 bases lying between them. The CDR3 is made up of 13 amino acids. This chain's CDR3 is CASSLKFNYGYTF. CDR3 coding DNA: TGTGCCAGCAGTTTAAAATTTAACTATGGCTACACCTTC.